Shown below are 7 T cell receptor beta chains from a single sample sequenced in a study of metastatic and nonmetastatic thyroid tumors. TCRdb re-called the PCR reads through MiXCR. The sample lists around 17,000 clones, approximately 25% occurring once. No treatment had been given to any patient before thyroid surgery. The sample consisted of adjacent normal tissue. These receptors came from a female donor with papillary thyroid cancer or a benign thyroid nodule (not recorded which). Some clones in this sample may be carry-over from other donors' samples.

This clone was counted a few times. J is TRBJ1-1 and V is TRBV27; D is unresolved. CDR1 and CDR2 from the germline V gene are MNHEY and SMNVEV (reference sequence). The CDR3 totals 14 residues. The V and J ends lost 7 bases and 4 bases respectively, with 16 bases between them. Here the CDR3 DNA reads TGTGCCAGCACAGTGGGGAGAGGCGGCACTGAAGCTTTCTTT. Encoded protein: CASTVGRGGTEAFF.

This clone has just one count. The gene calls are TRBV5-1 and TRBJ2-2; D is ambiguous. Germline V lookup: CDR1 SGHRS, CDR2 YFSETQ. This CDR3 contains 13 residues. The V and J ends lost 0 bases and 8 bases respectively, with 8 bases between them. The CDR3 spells CASSLDRTGELFF. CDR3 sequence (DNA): TGCGCCAGCAGCTTGGACCGAACGGGGGAGCTGTTTTTT.

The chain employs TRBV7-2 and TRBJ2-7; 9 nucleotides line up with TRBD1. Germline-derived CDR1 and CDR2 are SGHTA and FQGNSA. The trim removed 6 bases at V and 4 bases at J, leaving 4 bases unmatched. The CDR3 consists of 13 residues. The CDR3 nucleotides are TGTGCCAGCAGACAGGGGGCAAATTACGAGCAGTACTTC. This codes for CASRQGANYEQYF.

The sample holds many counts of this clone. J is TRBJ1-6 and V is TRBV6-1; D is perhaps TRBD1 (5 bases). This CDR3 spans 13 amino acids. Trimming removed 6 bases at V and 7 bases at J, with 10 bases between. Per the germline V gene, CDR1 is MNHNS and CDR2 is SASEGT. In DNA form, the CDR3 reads TGTGCCAGCAGGAAAGAGGGGAATTCACCCCTCCACTTT. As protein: CASRKEGNSPLHF.

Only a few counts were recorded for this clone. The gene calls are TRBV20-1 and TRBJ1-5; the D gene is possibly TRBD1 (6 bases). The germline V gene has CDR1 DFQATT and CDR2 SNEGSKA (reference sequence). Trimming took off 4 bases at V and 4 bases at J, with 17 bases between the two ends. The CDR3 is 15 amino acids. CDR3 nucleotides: TGCAGTGCTATTGGACAGCTTAGCATGAATCAGCCCCAGCATTTT. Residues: CSAIGQLSMNQPQHF.

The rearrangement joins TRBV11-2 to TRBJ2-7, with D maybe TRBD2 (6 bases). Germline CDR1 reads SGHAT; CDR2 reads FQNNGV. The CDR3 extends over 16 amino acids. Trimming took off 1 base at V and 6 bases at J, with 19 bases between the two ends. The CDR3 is CASSLGVLGLPSEQYV. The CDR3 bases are TGTGCCAGCAGCTTAGGGGTCTTGGGACTTCCCTCCGAGCAGTACGTC.

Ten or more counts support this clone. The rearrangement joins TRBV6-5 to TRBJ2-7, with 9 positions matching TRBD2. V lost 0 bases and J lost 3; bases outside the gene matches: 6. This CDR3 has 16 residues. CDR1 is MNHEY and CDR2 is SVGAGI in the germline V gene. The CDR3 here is CASSYSWTSVDYEQYF. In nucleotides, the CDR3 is TGTGCCAGCAGTTACTCCTGGACTAGCGTGGACTACGAGCAGTACTTC.